Listed below are T cell receptor beta chains from one sample, sequenced in a study of CD8+CD57+ T cells in acquired aplastic anemia. TCRdb reprocessed the reads via MiXCR and lists one record per CDR3 protein. This table has around 200,000 distinct CDR3 sequences, around 63% appearing once. The sample comprised sorted CD4+, CD8+, or CD8+CD57+ T cells (not recorded which) from PBMCs. These receptors originate from a human donor with aplastic anemia. Each CDR3 is given with its conserved first and last residue. Each record gives: clone size, D gene, V gene, J gene, CDR3 DNA, CDR3 protein. The D gene is left open where the match is weak. Where a row states a size, it is once, few, many or the class of an expanded clone; other rows omit it.

>.|.|TRBV5-1|TRBJ2-7
TGCGCCAGCAGTGTAGACGGGAGCCTATTCTACGAGCAGTACTTC
CASSVDGSLFYEQYF
>.|.|TRBV20-1|TRBJ2-5
TGCAGTGCTAGGGAGACCGCCTTTGAGACCCAGTACTTC
CSARETAFETQYF
>.|TRBD1|TRBV20-1|TRBJ1-6
TGCAGTGTTATCGGACAGGCTAATAATTCACCCCTCCACTTT
CSVIGQANNSPLHF
>.|TRBD1|TRBV5-1|TRBJ1-1
TGCGCCAGCAGTAGGACAGGCGTAGAAGCTTTCTTT
CASSRTGVEAFF
>.|.|TRBV25-1|TRBJ2-1
TGTGCCAGCAGTGAATCTGCTCGGGTAATTGATGAGCAGTTCTTC
CASSESARVIDEQFF
>once|.|TRBV10-2|TRBJ1-2
TGCGCCAGCAGTGGGGGCCGTTCCTATGGCTACACCTTC
CASSGGRSYGYTF
>.|TRBD1|TRBV24-1|TRBJ1-4
TGTGCCACCAGTTCCGGGACAGGAAAACTGTTTTTT
CATSSGTGKLFF
>.|.|TRBV20-1|TRBJ1-6
TGCAGTGCTGTACTTAACTCACCCCTCCACTTT
CSAVLNSPLHF
>.|.|TRBV7-6|TRBJ2-1
TGTGCCAGCAGGAGGGTGGGCCAAGGCAATGAGCAGTTCTTC
CASRRVGQGNEQFF
>.|TRBD1|TRBV5-1|TRBJ2-2
TGCGCCAGCAGCTTGACGACAGGGGGCGCTAGGGTCGGGGCCGGGGAGCTGTTTTTT
CASSLTTGGARVGAGELFF
>.|.|TRBV7-2|TRBJ2-1
TGTGCCAGCAGCCCGCGCCCGGGGCGGGAAAATGAGCAGTTCTTC
CASSPRPGRENEQFF
>.|TRBD1|TRBV2|TRBJ1-6
TGTGCCAGCCTCGGACAGGGTAATTCACCCCTCCACTTT
CASLGQGNSPLHF
>.|.|TRBV7-8|TRBJ1-5
TGTGCCAGCAGCTTAGGACAGAGCGATCAGCCCCAGCATTTT
CASSLGQSDQPQHF
>.|.|TRBV9|TRBJ1-2
TGTGCCAGCAGCGTAGCTCTACAGGGAGGAGGCTACACCTTC
CASSVALQGGGYTF
>.|.|TRBV20-1|TRBJ2-2
TGCAGTGCTAGTGAGGCGGGACGGGACACCGGGGAGCTGTTTTTT
CSASEAGRDTGELFF
>few|.|TRBV5-1|TRBJ1-6
TGCGCCAGCAGCTTGAGGGGAGGAAATTCACCCCTCCACTTT
CASSLRGGNSPLHF